The rows below give T cell receptor beta chains drawn from one sample of a study of identical twins. TCRdb fed the 5' RACE reads into MiXCR, producing one record per CDR3 protein. Among fewer than 900,000 distinct CDR3 sequences, 21% were seen once, and the ten largest hold 4% to 4.5%. Separately, the same data were catalogued under a study of T cells expressing NK-cell markers.

Source material: PBMCs. The origin of the receptors is a woman aged 18-29 years in good health. Each CDR3 is given without its conserved first and last residue. The D gene is left open where the match is weak. Clone size is given for some rows only: seen once, a few or many times, or a class if the clone is expanded.

NA | TRBJ1-1 | TRBV5-1 | many | ASSMTSYMNTEAF
TRBD1 | TRBJ2-3 | TRBV20-1 | NA | SAQRQGLGTDTQY
NA | TRBJ2-5 | TRBV20-1 | many | SAWTVQETQY
NA | TRBJ2-7 | TRBV6-1 | NA | ATSPYGVIYEQY
NA | TRBJ2-5 | TRBV12-2 | few | ASRPRARGGKETQY
TRBD2 | TRBJ2-1 | TRBV12-3/TRBV12-4 | NA | ASSSLQLAGPNEQF
NA | TRBJ2-3 | TRBV6-5 | NA | ASSVLRDTSTDTQY
NA | TRBJ1-1 | TRBV4-2 | few | ASSPAVNQNTEAF
TRBD2 | TRBJ2-3 | TRBV20-1 | few | SARDKASGRNTDTQY
NA | TRBJ2-7 | TRBV29-1 | NA | SAGLGRGYEQY
TRBD1 | TRBJ2-7 | TRBV6-1 | few | ASSDDRGPRQY
TRBD2 | TRBJ2-7 | TRBV27 | NA | ASSVAGVSYEQY
NA | TRBJ1-1 | TRBV20-1 | many | SAFNRNTEAF
NA | TRBJ1-1 | TRBV7-9 | NA | ASSFRQEGDTEAF
TRBD1 | TRBJ1-2 | TRBV7-2 | NA | ASSLDPTGGGSYT
TRBD2 | TRBJ2-7 | TRBV25-1 | many | ASSDSGDRYEQY
NA | TRBJ2-2 | TRBV24-1 | NA | ATSDSGGTGELF
NA | TRBJ1-1 | TRBV20-1 | NA | SAEGGGGNTEAF
NA | TRBJ2-7 | TRBV25-1 | many | VTQGRRYEQY
TRBD1 | TRBJ1-2 | TRBV7-9 | few | ASSRQGAYGYT
NA | TRBJ1-4 | TRBV7-9 | NA | ASSSGPNEKLF
NA | TRBJ2-6 | TRBV27 | NA | ASGRHASGANVLT
NA | TRBJ1-2 | TRBV20-1 | NA | SASWDSSVGYT
NA | TRBJ2-7 | TRBV12-3/TRBV12-4 | few | ASTQTQGTYEQY
NA | TRBJ2-7 | TRBV6-2/TRBV6-3 | many | ASSYGGVYEQY
NA | TRBJ2-2 | TRBV12-3/TRBV12-4 | NA | ASTSRPSAGPTGELF
NA | TRBJ2-1 | TRBV12-3/TRBV12-4 | many | ASSLQGSSYNEQF
TRBD1 | TRBJ1-4 | TRBV20-1 | NA | SATDRGPGLF
NA | TRBJ2-3 | TRBV12-3/TRBV12-4 | few | ASSLGPQAPDTQY
TRBD2 | TRBJ2-3 | TRBV4-1 | NA | ASSRLAGTSGETSTDTQY
NA | TRBJ2-7 | TRBV3-1 | NA | ASSGEDGTSYEQY
NA | TRBJ1-1 | TRBV6-2/TRBV6-3 | NA | ASSHGAFRAF
NA | TRBJ2-2 | TRBV5-1 | NA | ASRPLPNTGELF
TRBD1 | TRBJ1-1 | TRBV12-3/TRBV12-4 | few | ASTSTGMNTEAF
TRBD2 | TRBJ2-1 | TRBV10-3 | few | AISEFASGRPNEQF
NA | TRBJ2-5 | TRBV15 | many | ATSRDWLRDQETQY
TRBD1 | TRBJ2-1 | TRBV4-1 | NA | ASSQDGGQWDRFSYNEQF
TRBD1 | TRBJ2-5 | TRBV7-9 | NA | ASSSPWDSEETQY
TRBD1 | TRBJ2-7 | TRBV11-2 | once | ASSARDRLYEQY
NA | TRBJ2-1 | TRBV6-1 | many | ASSLGLSSYNEQF
NA | TRBJ2-1 | TRBV7-2 | NA | ASSLADSSYNEQF
NA | TRBJ1-1 | TRBV20-1 | few | SALRYTEAF
NA | TRBJ1-1 | TRBV29-1 | NA | SVEVFDRMNTEAF
NA | TRBJ1-4 | TRBV5-5 | few | ASSLVLVEEKLF
TRBD2 | TRBJ2-3 | TRBV6-2/TRBV6-3 | many | ASSYSEWEGSTDTQY
NA | TRBJ2-7 | TRBV7-9 | few | ASRQYSCGSPYEQY
NA | TRBJ2-7 | TRBV10-3 | NA | AISQTGDSDYEQY
NA | TRBJ2-7 | TRBV24-1 | NA | ATSDGTPEHEQY
NA | TRBJ1-1 | TRBV20-1 | many | SARPPGFPAEAF
NA | TRBJ2-5 | TRBV5-1 | few | ASSLVWGKETQY
NA | TRBJ2-1 | TRBV6-1 | NA | ASSEVAGRRNEQF
TRBD2 | TRBJ2-7 | TRBV20-1 | few | SARAGLAGPYEQY
TRBD2 | TRBJ2-3 | TRBV7-2 | NA | ASSSGTSGPLGTQY
NA | TRBJ2-1 | TRBV5-1 | once | ASSFGQTSDEQF
NA | TRBJ2-3 | TRBV7-7 | few | ASSLFSSGGPDTQY
NA | TRBJ2-7 | TRBV6-5 | NA | ASSLSPSRSHEQY
NA | TRBJ2-5 | TRBV10-1 | few | ASSGEGIQETQY